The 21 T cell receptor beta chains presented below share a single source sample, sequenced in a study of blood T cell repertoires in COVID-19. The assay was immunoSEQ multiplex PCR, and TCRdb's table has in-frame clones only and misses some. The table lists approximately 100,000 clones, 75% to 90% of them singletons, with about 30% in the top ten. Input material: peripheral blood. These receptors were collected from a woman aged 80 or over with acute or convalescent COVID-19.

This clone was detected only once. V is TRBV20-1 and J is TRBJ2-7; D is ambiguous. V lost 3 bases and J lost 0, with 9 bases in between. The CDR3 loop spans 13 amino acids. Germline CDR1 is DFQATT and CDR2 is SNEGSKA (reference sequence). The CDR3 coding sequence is TGCAGTGCTAGTGTGGGCAGCTCCTACGAGCAGTACTTC. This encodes CSASVGSSYEQYF.

As DNA, the CDR3 is TGTGCCTGGAGTGTGGGACACGGCAGCTCTGGAAACACCATATATTTT. Translated: CAWSVGHGSSGNTIYF. This chain links TRBV30 with TRBJ1-3; D is possibly TRBD1 (6 bases). The CDR3 has 16 amino acids. Trimming removed 0 bases at V and 0 bases at J, with 12 bases between. CDR1 is GTSNPN, CDR2 SVGIG, per germline (reference sequence). The entire variable domain, with the rest obtained from reference TRBV30 and TRBJ1-3, is as follows: SQTIHQWPATLVQPVGSPLSLECTVEGTSNPNLYWYRQAAGRGLQLLFYSVGIGQISSEVPQNLSASRPQDRQFILSSKKLLLSDSGFYLCAWSVGHGSSGNTIYFGEGSWLTVV.

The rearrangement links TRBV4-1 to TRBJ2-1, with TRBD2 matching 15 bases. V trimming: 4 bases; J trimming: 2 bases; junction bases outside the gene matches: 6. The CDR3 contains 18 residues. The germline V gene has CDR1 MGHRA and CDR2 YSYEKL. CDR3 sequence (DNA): TGCGCCAGCAGCCTAGGACTAGCGGGGGGGCCCCCCTACAATGAGCAGTTCTTC. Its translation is CASSLGLAGGPPYNEQFF.

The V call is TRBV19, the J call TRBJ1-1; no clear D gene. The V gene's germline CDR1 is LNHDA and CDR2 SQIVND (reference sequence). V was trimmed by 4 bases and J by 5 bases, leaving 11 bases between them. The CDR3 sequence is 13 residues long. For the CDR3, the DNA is TGTGCCAGTAGTAAGAGCGAAGGTACTGAAGCTTTCTTT. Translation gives CASSKSEGTEAFF.

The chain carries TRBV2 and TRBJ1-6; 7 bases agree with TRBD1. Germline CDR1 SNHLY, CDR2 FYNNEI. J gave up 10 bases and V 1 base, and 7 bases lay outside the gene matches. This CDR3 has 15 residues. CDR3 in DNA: TGTGCCAGCAGTGAAGGGCAGGGGGGATGGTCACCCCTCCACTTT. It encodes CASSEGQGGWSPLHF.

The CDR3 protein is CASSVGVFQETQYF. As DNA, the CDR3 is TGTGCCAGCAGTGTAGGGGTATTCCAAGAGACCCAGTACTTC. The chain couples TRBV2 to TRBJ2-5; possibly TRBD1 for D (5 bases). The V gene lost 4 bases and the J gene lost 1 base, with 10 bases spanning the gap. The length of the CDR3 is 14 residues. CDR1 and CDR2 (germline): SNHLY, FYNNEI.

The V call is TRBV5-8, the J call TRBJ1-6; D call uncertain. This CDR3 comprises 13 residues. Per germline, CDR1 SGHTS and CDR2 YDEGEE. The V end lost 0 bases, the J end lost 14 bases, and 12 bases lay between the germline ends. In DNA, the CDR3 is TGTGCCAGCAGCTTGGGATGGGCGCCTTCCCTCCACTTT. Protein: CASSLGWAPSLHF.

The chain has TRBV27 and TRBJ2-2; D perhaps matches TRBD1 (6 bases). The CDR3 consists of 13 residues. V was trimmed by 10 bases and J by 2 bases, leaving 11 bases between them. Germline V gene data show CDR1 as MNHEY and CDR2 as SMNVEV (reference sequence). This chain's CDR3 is CATTGTNTGELFF. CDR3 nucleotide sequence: TGTGCCACCACAGGGACCAACACCGGGGAGCTGTTTTTT.

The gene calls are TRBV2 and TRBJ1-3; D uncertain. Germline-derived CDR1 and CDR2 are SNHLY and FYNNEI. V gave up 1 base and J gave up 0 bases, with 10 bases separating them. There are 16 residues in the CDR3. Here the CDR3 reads CASSEGMRISGNTIYF. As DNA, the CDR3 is TGTGCCAGCAGTGAAGGGATGAGGATCTCTGGAAACACCATATATTTT.

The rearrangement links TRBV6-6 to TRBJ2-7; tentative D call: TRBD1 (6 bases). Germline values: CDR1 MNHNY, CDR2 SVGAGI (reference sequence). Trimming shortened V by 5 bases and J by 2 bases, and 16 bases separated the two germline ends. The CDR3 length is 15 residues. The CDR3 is CASSPTLTGTYEQYF. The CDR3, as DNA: TGTGCCAGCAGTCCTACTCTGACAGGCACCTACGAGCAGTACTTC.

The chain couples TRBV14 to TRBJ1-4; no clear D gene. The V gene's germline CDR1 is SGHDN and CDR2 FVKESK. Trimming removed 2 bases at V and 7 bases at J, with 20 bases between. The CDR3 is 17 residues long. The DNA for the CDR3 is TGTGCCAGCAGCCAACCACCTCAGCCGGGTCGTCGTGAAAAACTGTTTTTT. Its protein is CASSQPPQPGRREKLFF.

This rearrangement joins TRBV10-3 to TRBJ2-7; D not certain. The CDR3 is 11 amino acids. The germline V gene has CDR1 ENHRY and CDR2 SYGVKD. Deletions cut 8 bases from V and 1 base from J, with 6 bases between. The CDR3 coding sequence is TGTGCCATCGCGGAGTCCTACGAGCAGTACTTC. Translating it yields CAIAESYEQYF.

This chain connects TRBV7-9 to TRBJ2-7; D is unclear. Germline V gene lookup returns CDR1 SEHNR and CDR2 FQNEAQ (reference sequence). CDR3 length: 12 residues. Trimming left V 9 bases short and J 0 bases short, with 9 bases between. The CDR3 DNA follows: TGTGCCAGTGGAAGGAGCTCCTACGAGCAGTACTTC. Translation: CASGRSSYEQYF. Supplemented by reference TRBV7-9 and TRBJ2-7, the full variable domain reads DTGVSQNPRHKITKRGQNVTFRCDPISEHNRLYWYRQTLGQGPEFLTYFQNEAQLEKSRLLSDRFSAERPKGSFSTLEIQRTEQGDSAMYLCASGRSSYEQYFGPGTRLTVT.

CDR3 residues: CASHVGRNSPLHF. CDR3 sequence (DNA): TGTGCCAGTCATGTGGGCAGAAATTCACCCCTCCACTTT. The V call is TRBV6-5, the J call TRBJ1-6; no clear D gene. The CDR3 sequence is 13 residues long. The germline V gene encodes CDR1 MNHEY and CDR2 SVGAGI. Trimming shortened V by 9 bases and J by 7 bases, and 13 bases separated the two germline ends.

The CDR3 is CASSSLGAEQFF. Written as DNA, the CDR3 is TGTGCCAGCAGTTCCCTGGGGGCTGAGCAGTTCTTC. The rearrangement links TRBV6-5 to TRBJ2-1; possibly TRBD1 for D (6 bases). Looked up from germline, CDR1 is MNHEY and CDR2 is SVGAGI. The germline V and J ends were trimmed by 4 bases and 9 bases, with 10 bases remaining between them. This CDR3 spans 12 amino acids.

The CDR3 DNA is TGTGCCATCAGCATGGGACTAGCGGGGTCCTACGAGCAGTACTTC. Residues: CAISMGLAGSYEQYF. The chain is built from TRBV10-3 and TRBJ2-7; 13 positions agree with TRBD2. V dropped 6 bases and J dropped 1; count of bases not matched to a gene: 3. The CDR3 has 15 residues. Germline CDR1 is ENHRY and CDR2 is SYGVKD.

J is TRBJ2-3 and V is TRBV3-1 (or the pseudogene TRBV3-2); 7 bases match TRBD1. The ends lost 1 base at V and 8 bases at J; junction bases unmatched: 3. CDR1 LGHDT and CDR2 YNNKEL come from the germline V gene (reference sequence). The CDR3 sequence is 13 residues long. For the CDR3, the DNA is TGTGCCAGCAGCCAAGGAAGACAGGGTACGCAGTATTTT. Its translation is CASSQGRQGTQYF.

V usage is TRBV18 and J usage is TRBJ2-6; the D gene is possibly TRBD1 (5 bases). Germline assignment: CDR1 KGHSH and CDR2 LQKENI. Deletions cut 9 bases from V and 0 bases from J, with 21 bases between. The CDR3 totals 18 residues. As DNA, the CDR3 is TGTGCCAGGCTCAGGGTTCGCATACCAACCTCTGGGGCCAACGTCCTGACTTTC. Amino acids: CARLRVRIPTSGANVLTF.

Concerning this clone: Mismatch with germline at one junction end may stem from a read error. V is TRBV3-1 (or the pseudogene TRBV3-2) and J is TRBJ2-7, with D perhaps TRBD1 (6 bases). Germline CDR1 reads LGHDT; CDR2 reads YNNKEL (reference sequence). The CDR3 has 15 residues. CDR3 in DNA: TGTGCCAGCAGCCCCCAGGGGATCTACTACGACGAGCAGTATTTC. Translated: CASSPQGIYYDEQYF.

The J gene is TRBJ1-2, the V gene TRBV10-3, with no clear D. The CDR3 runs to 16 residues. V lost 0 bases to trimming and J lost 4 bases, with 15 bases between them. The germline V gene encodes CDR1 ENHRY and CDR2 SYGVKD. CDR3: CAISESIGGIGYGYTF. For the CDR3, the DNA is TGTGCCATCAGTGAGTCGATTGGAGGGATCGGCTATGGCTACACCTTC.

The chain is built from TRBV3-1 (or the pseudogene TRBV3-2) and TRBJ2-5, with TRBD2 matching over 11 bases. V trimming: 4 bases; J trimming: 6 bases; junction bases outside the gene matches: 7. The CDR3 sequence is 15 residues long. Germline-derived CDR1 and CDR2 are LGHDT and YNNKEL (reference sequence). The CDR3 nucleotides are TGTGCCAGCAGCCGACTAGCGGGGCCCAGTCAGACCCAGTACTTC. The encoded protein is CASSRLAGPSQTQYF.